This TCR beta chain is drawn from a study of shared clonotypes between healthy human individuals. The method was immunoSEQ multiplex PCR; TCRdb's version includes in-frame clones alone and lacks a portion of them. The sample consists of 550,000 to 650,000 clones, about 95% of them appearing once. This CDR3 contains 15 residues. The germline V gene encodes CDR1 MNHEY and CDR2 SVGAGI. V lost 5 bases to trimming and J lost 3 bases, with 17 bases between them. This clone was recorded a few times. CD8 cells classed as naive were CD45RO-negative and positively selected for CCR7, excluding terminally differentiated effector memory CD45RA+ cells.

This clonotype was sampled from a woman aged 25 to 39 in good health. Source material: naive CD8+ T cells sorted from blood. V usage is TRBV6-5 and J usage is TRBJ2-7; D is possibly TRBD1 or TRBD2 (5 bases each). The CDR3 loop is CASSIGTPPNYEQYF. For the CDR3, the DNA is TGTGCCAGCAGTATCGGGACCCCTCCGAACTACGAGCAGTACTTC.